This TCR beta chain originates from a study of cytomegalovirus exposure and HLA in healthy donors. Notes on the study in general: Sequencing depth across donors, presence/absence analyses assumed, was roughly uniform. The study put 150 to 200 TCR beta chains on its list as cytomegalovirus-associated. Several top significant clusters appeared, in a later analysis, to be linked to common viral pathogens.

The germline V and J ends were trimmed by 7 bases and 0 bases, with 13 bases remaining between them. Germline CDR1 is SNHLY and CDR2 is FYNNEI. This CDR3 spans 15 amino acids. Details on this clone: Antigen: not known.

This PCR relied on a set of 60 Vbeta primers and 13 Jbeta primers. Libraries were prepared by immunoSEQ multiplex PCR; TCRdb keeps only in-frame clonotypes and omits some of them. This table holds over 150,000 clones, less than 85% found once. Sequenced: PBMCs. This sequence joins TRBV2 and TRBJ1-3, with D unresolved. This receptor was obtained from a man between 18 and 35 years old in good health and CMV-seronegative. This CDR3 is CASTPFGNSGNTIYF. The CDR3 nucleotides read TGTGCCAGCACTCCTTTCGGGAACTCTGGAAACACCATATATTTT.